This passage covers 8 T cell receptor beta chains from one sample sequenced in a study of T cells in narcolepsy. TCRdb's table, derived via immunoSEQ multiplex PCR, lists solely in-frame clones and lacks some. In the table there are over 9,000 clones, 85% to 95% of which are singletons. Sequencing was done on a sample of CD45RA- memory CD4+ T cells from PBMCs. These receptors all stem from a human donor with narcolepsy.

The J gene is TRBJ2-5, the V gene TRBV5-1; TRBD2 agrees at 16 bases. Germline V CDR1 and CDR2: SGHRS, YFSETQ. The CDR3 consists of 17 residues. After removal of 4 bases from V and 5 bases from J, the junction contained 8 bases not matched to a gene. The CDR3, as DNA: TGCGCCAGCAGCCCCGGGACTAGCGGGGGGGCTGCTGAGACCCAGTACTTC. Translated, it gives CASSPGTSGGAAETQYF.

This chain links TRBV21-1 with TRBJ1-3. TRBV21-1 is marked as a pseudogene. The CDR3 is 13 residues long. The DNA for the CDR3 is TGTGCCAGCAGCCAAGGGGCTGGAAACACCATATATTTT. This translates into CASSQGAGNTIYF.

This rearrangement joins TRBV5-6 to TRBJ1-2; a weak D match, TRBD1 (6 bases). Per the germline V gene, CDR1 is SGHDT and CDR2 is YYEEEE. Trimming removed 0 bases at V and 0 bases at J, with 9 bases between. CDR3 length equals 15 residues. CDR3 nucleotides: TGTGCCAGCAGCTTGGACGGGACACCTAACTATGGCTACACCTTC. Translated, it gives CASSLDGTPNYGYTF.

This clone was observed once. V usage is TRBV29-1 and J usage is TRBJ1-1; D uncertain. The germline CDR1 and CDR2 sequences are SQVTM and ANQGSEA. CDR3 length: 12 residues. Trimming shortened V by 4 bases and J by 1 base, and 7 bases separated the two germline ends. CDR3 sequence (DNA): TGCAGCGTTGGCTCCGGGAACACTGAAGCTTTCTTT. Its protein product is CSVGSGNTEAFF. Combining the CDR3 with reference TRBV29-1 and TRBJ1-1 gives the whole variable domain SAVISQKPSRDICQRGTSLTIQCQVDSQVTMMFWYRQQPGQSLTLIATANQGSEATYESGFVIDKFPISRPNLTFSTLTVSNMSPEDSSIYLCSVGSGNTEAFFGQGTRLTVV.

V gene TRBV7-8 combines with J gene TRBJ2-7; D may be TRBD1 (6 bases). Germline values: CDR1 SGHVS, CDR2 FQNEAQ. CDR3 length: 14 amino acids. Trimming left V 5 bases short and J 3 bases short, with 14 bases between. The CDR3 coding sequence is TGTGCCAGCAGCCCCCGTAGGGGGAACTACGAGCAGTACTTC. It translates to CASSPRRGNYEQYF.

The chain carries TRBV6-1 and TRBJ2-1; 9 bases are a match to TRBD2. The CDR3 consists of 16 residues. The junction had 6 bases not matched to a gene; V was cut back by 1 base and J by 5 bases. CDR1 and CDR2 (germline): MNHNS, SASEGT. This chain's CDR3 is CASSEVLAGGHNEQFF. In DNA, the CDR3 is TGTGCCAGCAGTGAAGTTCTGGCGGGGGGGCACAATGAGCAGTTCTTC.

This clone has just one count. This chain connects TRBV7-8 to TRBJ2-3; weak D call: TRBD2 (5 bases). Trimming removed 1 base at V and 0 bases at J, with 8 bases between. CDR1 SGHVS and CDR2 FQNEAQ come from the germline V gene. The CDR3 sequence is 15 residues long. The chain's CDR3 is CASSLVAPSTDTQYF. Here the CDR3 DNA reads TGTGCCAGCAGCTTAGTAGCGCCAAGCACAGATACGCAGTATTTT.

V is TRBV5-6 and J is TRBJ2-2; D not certain. The CDR3 loop spans 13 amino acids. The germline gives CDR1 SGHDT, CDR2 YYEEEE. The V end lost 4 bases, the J end lost 1 base, and 5 bases lay between the germline ends. The CDR3 DNA is TGTGCCAGCAGCCCTTGGAACACCGGGGAGCTGTTTTTT. It yields the protein CASSPWNTGELFF.